The 13 T cell receptor beta chains below come from one sample, sequenced in a study of long-term antiretroviral therapy in people with HIV. Survey level was the resolution at which the v3.0 immunoSEQ assay ran. The repertoire was sequenced with immunoSEQ multiplex PCR; TCRdb's copy has only in-frame clones and lacks some. The sample contains tens of thousands of clones, nearly 90% of which appear only once. Sequencing used unsorted PBMCs, obtained 0.6 years after starting antiretroviral therapy. The receptors were gathered from a man aged 60-69 years with HIV.

The rearrangement links TRBV5-1 to TRBJ2-5; TRBD2 aligns across 7 bases. The ends lost 3 bases at V and 2 bases at J; junction bases unmatched: 7. CDR1 SGHRS and CDR2 YFSETQ come from the germline V gene. The CDR3 is 15 residues long. The CDR3: CASSSAGAGQETQYF. The CDR3 region has the DNA TGCGCCAGCAGCTCCGCGGGAGCGGGGCAAGAGACCCAGTACTTC.

This clone has just one count. The chain uses TRBV6-6 and TRBJ2-5; D possibly corresponds to TRBD2 (5 bases). The V gene lost 4 bases and the J gene lost 10 bases, with 10 bases spanning the gap. The CDR3 has 11 amino acids. Germline V gene data show CDR1 as MNHNY and CDR2 as SVGAGI (reference sequence). CDR3 sequence (DNA): TGTGCCAGCAGTTGGGAGAGGAACCAGTACTTC. This sequence encodes CASSWERNQYF.

V gene TRBV7-9 combines with J gene TRBJ2-3; unclear D gene. The CDR3 length is 11 residues. Germline V gives CDR1 SEHNR, CDR2 FQNEAQ (reference sequence). V was trimmed by 6 bases and J by 3 bases, leaving 4 bases between them. CDR3 region: CASSLTDTQYF. CDR3 bases: TGTGCCAGCAGTCTTACAGATACGCAGTATTTT.

The gene calls are TRBV7-2 and TRBJ1-2; D gene uncertain. The CDR3 has 14 amino acids. CDR1 and CDR2 from the germline V gene are SGHTA and FQGNSA. Trimming removed 0 bases from V and 4 bases from J, with 9 bases in between. The CDR3 is CASSLAGIGYGYTF. As DNA, the CDR3 is TGTGCCAGCAGCTTAGCAGGGATCGGCTATGGCTACACCTTC.

The chain has TRBV7-2 and TRBJ2-1; TRBD1 matches at 8 bases. This CDR3 comprises 14 residues. Germline CDR1 and CDR2: SGHTA and FQGNSA. Losses at the gene ends were 5 bases for V and 5 bases for J; bases not matched to a gene: 5. The CDR3 reads CASSLGTGHNEQFF. Written as DNA, the CDR3 is TGTGCCAGCAGCCTCGGGACAGGCCACAATGAGCAGTTCTTC.

The chain recombines TRBV9 with TRBJ2-5, with TRBD1 matching 7 bases. The CDR3 loop spans 16 amino acids. The junction had 9 bases not matched to a gene; V was cut back by 1 base and J by 3 bases. Germline values: CDR1 SGDLS, CDR2 YYNGEE. The CDR3 protein is CASSVKGGVGEETQYF. CDR3 DNA sequence: TGTGCCAGCAGCGTAAAAGGGGGCGTCGGGGAAGAGACCCAGTACTTC. The whole variable domain, remainder taken from reference TRBV9 and TRBJ2-5, is DSGVTQTPKHLITATGQRVTLRCSPRSGDLSVYWYQQSLDQGLQFLIQYYNGEERAKGNILERFSAQQFPDLHSELNLSSLELGDSALYFCASSVKGGVGEETQYFGPGTRLLVL.

CDR3 residues: CASSRGLLYEQYF. The CDR3 DNA reads TGTGCCAGCAGTAGGGGCCTCTTGTACGAGCAGTACTTC. The V gene is TRBV6-5, the J gene TRBJ2-7; TRBD1 might be the D (5 bases). Germline V gene data show CDR1 as MNHEY and CDR2 as SVGAGI. The CDR3 sequence is 13 residues long. V was clipped by 5 bases and J by 4 bases, with 12 bases between them.

V usage is TRBV18 and J usage is TRBJ2-7; 8 bases line up with TRBD2. The CDR3 is made up of 21 amino acids. V was pared by 2 bases and J by 5 bases, with 26 bases of the junction left unmatched. Germline CDR1 and CDR2: KGHSH and LQKENI. The CDR3 DNA sequence: TGTGCCAGCTCACCAGGGGGGGTTATCGTATGGGGACTAGGAGATATCGACGAGCAGTACTTC. Amino acid sequence: CASSPGGVIVWGLGDIDEQYF.

This clone was seen only once. The chain employs TRBV30 and TRBJ2-6; D is ambiguous. The CDR3 contains 15 residues. The germline V gene encodes CDR1 GTSNPN and CDR2 SVGIG (reference sequence). Trimming took off 2 bases at V and 3 bases at J, with 11 bases between the two ends. Here the CDR3 reads CAWSPEWSGANVLTF. DNA for the CDR3: TGTGCCTGGAGTCCCGAGTGGAGTGGGGCCAACGTCCTGACTTTC.

The rearrangement joins TRBV7-2 to TRBJ2-7; D gene ambiguous. Germline CDR1 is SGHTA and CDR2 is FQGNSA. V gave up 5 bases and J gave up 3 bases, with 8 bases separating them. The CDR3 contains 12 residues. Here the CDR3 reads CASSLRGYEQYF. CDR3 nucleotide sequence: TGTGCCAGCAGCCTCCGCGGCTACGAGCAGTACTTC.

Sample share makes this clone medium-sized. J is TRBJ2-2 and V is TRBV7-8; 11 positions agree with TRBD2. CDR3 length: 15 residues. Germline V gives CDR1 SGHVS, CDR2 FQNEAQ. Losses at the gene ends were 3 bases for V and 5 bases for J; bases not matched to a gene: 2. The CDR3: CASSFLAGGTGELFF. CDR3 nucleotides: TGTGCCAGCAGCTTTTTAGCGGGAGGGACCGGGGAGCTGTTTTTT. Filled out from reference TRBV7-8 and TRBJ2-2, the complete variable domain reads GAGVSQSPRYKVAKRGQDVALRCDPISGHVSLFWYQQALGQGPEFLTYFQNEAQLDKSGLPSDRFFAERPEGSVSTLKIQRTQQEDSAVYLCASSFLAGGTGELFFGEGSRLTVL.

The rearrangement joins TRBV5-5 to TRBJ1-1; TRBD1 matches at 7 bases. V lost 4 bases and J lost 1; bases outside the gene matches: 4. Germline V lookup: CDR1 SGHKS, CDR2 YYEKEE (reference sequence). The CDR3 totals 14 residues. CDR3 loop: CASSRQGPNTEAFF. Here the CDR3 DNA reads TGTGCCAGCAGCAGACAGGGACCGAACACTGAAGCTTTCTTT.

The chain links TRBV7-6 to TRBJ2-1; either TRBD1 or TRBD2 may supply D (5 bases each). The germline gives CDR1 SGHVS, CDR2 FNYEAQ. CDR3 length equals 17 residues. V was cut by 5 bases and J by 2 bases, with 19 bases left in between. The CDR3 region has the DNA TGTGCCAGCAGCAAATCTGGGACGGTTCCCCCCTACAATGAGCAGTTCTTC. This sequence encodes CASSKSGTVPPYNEQFF. The whole variable domain, filled in from reference TRBV7-6 and TRBJ2-1, reads GAGVSQSPRYKVTKRGQDVALRCDPISGHVSLYWYRQALGQGPEFLTYFNYEAQQDKSGLPNDRFSAERPEGSISTLTIQRTEQRDSAMYRCASSKSGTVPPYNEQFFGPGTRLTVL.